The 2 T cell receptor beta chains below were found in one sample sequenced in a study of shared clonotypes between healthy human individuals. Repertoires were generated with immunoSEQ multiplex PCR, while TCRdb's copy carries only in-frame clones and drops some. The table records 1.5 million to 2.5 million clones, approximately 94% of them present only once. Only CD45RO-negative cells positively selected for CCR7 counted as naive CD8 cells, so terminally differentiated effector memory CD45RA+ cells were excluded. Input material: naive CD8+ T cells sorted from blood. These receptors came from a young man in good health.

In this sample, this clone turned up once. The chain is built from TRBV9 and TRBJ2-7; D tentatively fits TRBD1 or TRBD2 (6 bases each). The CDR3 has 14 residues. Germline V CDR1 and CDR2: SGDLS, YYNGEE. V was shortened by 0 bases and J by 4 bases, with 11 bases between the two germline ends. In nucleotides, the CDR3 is TGTGCCAGCAGCGTAGGGGGGGCACAGTACGAGCAGTACTTC. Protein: CASSVGGAQYEQYF.

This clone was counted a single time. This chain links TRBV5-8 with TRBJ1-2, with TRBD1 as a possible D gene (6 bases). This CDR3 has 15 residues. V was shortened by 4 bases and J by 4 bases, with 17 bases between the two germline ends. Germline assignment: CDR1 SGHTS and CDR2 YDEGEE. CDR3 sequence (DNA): TGTGCCAGCAGCCCGGCAGGGGTCGGTGGCTATGGCTACACCTTC. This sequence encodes CASSPAGVGGYGYTF.